A selection of T cell receptor beta chains follows, all from one sample in a study of identical twins. TCRdb re-derived calls from the 5' RACE reads in MiXCR, one entry per CDR3 protein. The data contain 600,000 to 700,000 distinct CDR3 sequences, approximately 22% of them singletons. The same sample was also studied in work on T cells expressing NK-cell markers.

The material sequenced was PBMCs. The receptors were gathered from a young woman in good health. CDR3s include the opening cysteine and the closing phenylalanine or tryptophan. The order of the fields is J gene, clone size, V gene, D gene, CDR3 protein, CDR3 DNA. The D gene is left open where the match is weak. Clone size appears in some rows only: once, few, many, or a class for an expanded clone.

TRBJ1-1 | many | TRBV9 | NA | CASSVDQGDTEAFF | TGTGCCAGCAGCGTAGATCAAGGAGACACTGAAGCTTTCTTT
TRBJ2-7 | many | TRBV6-1 | NA | CASRRSVSNSYEQYF | TGTGCCAGCCGTCGATCGGTCTCGAACAGTTACGAGCAGTACTTC
TRBJ2-1 | many | TRBV29-1 | TRBD2 | CSVASGRSLGDEQFF | TGCAGCGTAGCTAGCGGGAGGTCCCTTGGGGATGAGCAGTTCTTC
TRBJ2-1 | NA | TRBV2 | NA | CASSLRVF | TGTGCCAGCAGTTTAAGGGTCTTC
TRBJ2-1 | few | TRBV15 | NA | CATSTRTEGNEQFF | TGTGCCACCAGCACTCGGACTGAGGGGAATGAGCAGTTCTTC
TRBJ2-7 | NA | TRBV7-2 | TRBD2 | CASSLTWTSGYEQYF | TGTGCCAGCAGCCTCACGTGGACTAGCGGGTACGAGCAGTACTTC
TRBJ2-1 | few | TRBV7-9 | TRBD2 | CASSFGGRAFYEQFF | TGTGCCAGCAGCTTTGGCGGGAGGGCCTTCTATGAGCAGTTCTTC
TRBJ2-2 | many | TRBV12-3/TRBV12-4 | NA | CASSSSTERTGELFF | NA
TRBJ2-3 | NA | TRBV11-2 | NA | CASSHAGRRQYF | TGTGCCAGCAGCCACGCGGGACGCCGGCAGTATTTT
TRBJ2-7 | NA | TRBV20-1 | TRBD2 | CSARDRTSGGVRQYF | TGCAGTGCTAGAGACCGGACTAGCGGGGGGGTCAGGCAGTACTTC
TRBJ2-3 | NA | TRBV12-3/TRBV12-4 | NA | CASSSRQGGDTQYF | TGTGCCAGCAGTTCCAGACAGGGAGGAGATACGCAGTATTTT
TRBJ1-6 | NA | TRBV12-3/TRBV12-4 | TRBD1 | CASSLVGQGNSPLHF | TGTGCCAGCAGTTTAGTCGGACAGGGGAATTCACCCCTCCACTTT
TRBJ2-5 | NA | TRBV11-2 | TRBD1 | CASSLRKGQGSETQYF | TGTGCCAGCAGCCTACGAAAGGGACAGGGGTCTGAGACCCAGTACTTC
TRBJ1-1 | many | TRBV12-3/TRBV12-4 | TRBD1 | CASSAGGTEAFF | TGTGCCAGCAGTGCAGGGGGCACTGAAGCTTTCTTT
TRBJ2-1 | NA | TRBV9 | TRBD2 | CASTPSGGNNEQFF | TGTGCCAGCACCCCTAGCGGGGGTAACAATGAGCAGTTCTTC
TRBJ2-5 | few | TRBV11-3 | TRBD2 | CASSLDLGLVEETQYF | TGTGCCAGCAGCTTAGATCTCGGACTAGTGGAGGAGACCCAGTACTTC
TRBJ1-4 | few | TRBV9 | NA | CASSGGRDKTLFF | TGTGCCAGCAGCGGGGGCCGGGACAAAACTCTGTTTTTT
TRBJ2-3 | many | TRBV6-5 | NA | CASSYTTGTDTQYF | TGTGCCAGCAGTTACACGACAGGCACAGATACGCAGTATTTT
TRBJ2-2 | many | TRBV29-1 | NA | CSVDYTGELFF | TGCAGCGTCGACTACACCGGGGAGCTGTTTTTT
TRBJ2-5 | NA | TRBV20-1 | TRBD2 | CSARGLAGVGETQYF | TGCAGTGCTAGGGGACTAGCGGGGGTTGGGGAGACCCAGTACTTC
TRBJ1-2 | few | TRBV12-3/TRBV12-4 | NA | CASSMPGTVSWGGYTF | TGTGCCAGCAGTATGCCCGGGACCGTCTCTTGGGGAGGCTACACCTTC
TRBJ2-1 | few | TRBV15 | TRBD2 | CATSRDQLAGTREQFF | TGTGCCACCAGCAGAGATCAACTAGCGGGAACGAGAGAGCAGTTCTTC
TRBJ2-7 | few | TRBV7-9 | NA | CASSFGTSKVHEQYF | TGTGCCAGCAGCTTTGGAACATCGAAAGTTCACGAGCAGTACTTC
TRBJ1-2 | NA | TRBV9 | NA | CASSVGSQAYGYTF | TGTGCCAGCAGCGTAGGCTCACAGGCCTATGGCTACACCTTC
TRBJ2-1 | NA | TRBV5-1 | NA | CASSIRRNDNEQFF | TGCGCCAGCAGCATCCGCCGAAATGACAATGAGCAGTTCTTC
TRBJ2-1 | NA | TRBV19 | TRBD2 | CASRGLAGEQFF | TGTGCCAGTAGGGGACTAGCGGGTGAGCAGTTCTTC
TRBJ2-3 | once | TRBV10-1 | NA | CASRRDLSTDTQYF | TGCGCCAGCAGGAGGGACTTAAGCACAGATACGCAGTATTTT
TRBJ2-5 | few | TRBV11-2 | NA | CASSPWTEWIEETQYF | TGTGCCAGCAGCCCCTGGACGGAGTGGATTGAGGAGACCCAGTACTTC
TRBJ2-7 | few | TRBV7-9 | NA | CASSLGDKGEQYF | TGTGCCAGCAGCTTAGGGGACAAAGGCGAGCAGTACTTC
TRBJ2-5 | NA | TRBV6-1 | TRBD2 | CASSEAWLAGGDEETQYF | TGTGCCAGCAGTGAAGCGTGGCTAGCGGGAGGTGATGAAGAGACCCAGTACTTC
TRBJ2-2 | few | TRBV29-1 | NA | CSVQSTNGELFF | TGCAGCGTTCAATCCACCAATGGGGAGCTGTTTTTT
TRBJ1-2 | NA | TRBV10-3 | NA | CAISELGGYTF | TGTGCCATCAGTGAGTTGGGTGGCTACACCTTC
TRBJ2-7 | few | TRBV9 | NA | CASSVGVTATYEQYF | TGTGCCAGCAGCGTGGGGGTGACGGCCACCTACGAGCAGTACTTC
TRBJ2-2 | few | TRBV20-1 | TRBD1 | CSARSYRGYTGELFF | TGCAGTGCTAGATCATACAGGGGGTACACCGGGGAGCTGTTTTTT
TRBJ1-2 | few | TRBV6-1 | TRBD1 | CASRTGTGRYGYTF | TGTGCCAGCAGAACCGGGACAGGGCGGTATGGCTACACCTTC
TRBJ2-6 | NA | TRBV7-9 | NA | CASSLRRAGANVLTF | TGTGCCAGCAGCTTACGGCGGGCTGGGGCCAACGTCCTGACTTTC
TRBJ2-3 | NA | TRBV7-9 | NA | CASSQWVRGTDTQYF | TGTGCCAGCAGCCAATGGGTCCGGGGTACAGATACGCAGTATTTT
TRBJ2-5 | few | TRBV12-3/TRBV12-4 | NA | CATLGESGETQYF | TGTGCCACCCTGGGGGAGTCGGGAGAGACCCAGTACTTC
TRBJ1-5 | many | TRBV20-1 | NA | CSARAGNQPQHF | TGCAGTGCTAGAGCGGGAAATCAGCCCCAGCATTTT
TRBJ2-3 | once | TRBV12-3/TRBV12-4 | NA | CASSPEIVDTQYF | TGTGCCAGCAGCCCGGAGATCGTTGATACGCAGTATTTT
TRBJ2-1 | NA | TRBV10-3 | TRBD1 | CAISESGQGTSNEQFF | TGTGCCATCAGTGAGTCGGGACAGGGGACGAGCAATGAGCAGTTCTTC
TRBJ1-3 | few | TRBV5-6 | NA | CASSFWGGTRSGNTIYF | TGTGCCAGCAGCTTCTGGGGGGGGACGCGCTCTGGAAACACCATATATTTT
TRBJ2-1 | NA | TRBV9 | NA | CASSSTGTTSYNEQFF | TGTGCCAGCAGCTCAACCGGGACAACGAGCTACAATGAGCAGTTCTTC
TRBJ2-3 | NA | TRBV4-3 | NA | CASSRGYTDTQYF | TGCGCCAGCAGCCGAGGGTACACAGATACGCAGTATTTT
TRBJ2-2 | NA | TRBV10-3 | NA | CAISENLRITGELFF | TGTGCCATCAGCGAGAACCTAAGGATCACCGGGGAGCTGTTTTTT